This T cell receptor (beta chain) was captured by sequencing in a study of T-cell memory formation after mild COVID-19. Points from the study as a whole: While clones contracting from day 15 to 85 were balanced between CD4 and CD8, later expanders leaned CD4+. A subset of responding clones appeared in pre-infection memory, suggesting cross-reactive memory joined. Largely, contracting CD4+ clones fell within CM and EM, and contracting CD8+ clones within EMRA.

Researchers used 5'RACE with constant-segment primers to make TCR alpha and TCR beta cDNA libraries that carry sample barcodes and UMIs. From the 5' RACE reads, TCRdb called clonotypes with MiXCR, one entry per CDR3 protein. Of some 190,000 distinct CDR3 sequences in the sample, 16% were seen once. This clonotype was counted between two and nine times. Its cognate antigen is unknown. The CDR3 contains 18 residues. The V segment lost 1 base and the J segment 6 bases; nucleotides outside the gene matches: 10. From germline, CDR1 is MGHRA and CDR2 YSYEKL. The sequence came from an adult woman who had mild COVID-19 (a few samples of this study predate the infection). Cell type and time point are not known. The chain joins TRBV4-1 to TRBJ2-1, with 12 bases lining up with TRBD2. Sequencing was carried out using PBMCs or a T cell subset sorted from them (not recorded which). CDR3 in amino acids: CASSQVLAGGPRSNEQFF. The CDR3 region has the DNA TGCGCCAGCAGCCAAGTCCTAGCGGGAGGGCCCCGGAGCAATGAGCAGTTCTTC.